Reported below is one T cell receptor beta chain. Its recognized antigen is unknown. One base away there is no much larger clone; base qualities are not given. The donors were roughly 40 Caucasian individuals from Russia, aged 6 to 90 years, who were systemically healthy. Each donor gave approximately 9.4 milliliters of peripheral blood, drawn into EDTA-treated Vacutainer tubes. Ficoll-Paque density-gradient centrifugation was used to isolate PBMCs, with at least 6.5 million per sample. Total RNA was extracted from PBMCs with Trizol reagent, with at least 6 micrograms obtained per sample. For every donor, flow cytometry on a PBMC aliquot measured the percentage of naive CD45RAhigh/CD27high T cells. These data are taken from a study of blood T cells in healthy people across ages (dated by TCRdb to about 2015). For the wider study: In model experiments, template switching captured roughly one uniquely barcoded TCR beta cDNA molecule for every two T cells. Using deep sequencing normalized with unique cDNA molecular identifiers, the study measured how TCR beta repertoire diversity changes with age. The donors were divided into four age groups: young (average around 16 years), middle-aged (about 39), aged (about 60) and long-lived (roughly 82). To avoid experimental bias, donors of different ages were spread randomly across the sequencing lanes. Two additional independent replicas of 1 million unique cDNA reads from the same blood draw were analyzed for two donors (one aged 18 to 29 and one aged 80 or older). Overall results and qualifications from the work: Compared with the aged group, the long-lived group had more naive CD4+ T cells, fewer expanded clones and increased TCR diversity, a pattern suggesting age selection. Because donor CMV infection status was unknown, age-related changes in expanded clonotypes were potentially confounded. Observed TCR beta diversity per million T cells fell roughly linearly with age, and a significant reduction was already apparent by age about 36. Estimates of total diversity based on one million sequenced T cells were considered lower bounds and underestimates. Since profiling was done on bulk unsorted PBMCs, naive and antigen-experienced compartments could not be conclusively compared. A strong correlation was found between observed TCR beta diversity and the percentage of naive T cells measured by flow cytometry.

The protocol used for the library was 5' RACE. The sample was run on an Illumina HiSeq 2500. A second about 7 to 11 cycle PCR used a sample-barcoded 5' primer and a J-beta primer mix. A unique molecular identifier was introduced onto each TCR beta cDNA molecule by a template-switch 5' adaptor carrying 12 random nucleotides. Each sample yielded at least 2.5 million CDR3-containing paired-end reads. First-strand cDNA was synthesized from all RNA with the Mint cDNA synthesis kit, primed by a TRBC-specific oligonucleotide. All cDNA was treated with uracil-DNA glycosylase and then went through a first 18-cycle PCR with the universal primers M1SS and BC2_uni_R. As for the original processing: Each sample was normalized by randomly selecting 1 million high-quality reads, each carrying a distinct molecular identifier. Instead of being binned into consensus sequences, reads with shared molecular identifiers were discarded. MiTCR, run with a Q25 quality threshold and the strictest error-elimination algorithm, handled CDR3 identification, clonotype clustering and error correction. A nonparametric unseen species model with Euler transformation was used to estimate lower-bound total TCR beta diversity. Starting from the raw public reads, TCRdb applied fastp trimming at Q25, assembled clones with MiXCR and retained in-frame beta chains. One record per CDR3 amino acid sequence lists the most common genes and DNA. TCRdb's processing, not the authors', yielded these V and J calls. Present in this sample are a few hundred thousand distinct CDR3 sequences, 45% to 65% of which were seen just once. The top ten hold roughly 51% of the sample.

Including the terminal cysteine and phenylalanine, the CDR3 comprises 17 residues. The only DNA kept is the CDR3, 51 bases in frame from the first base. For CDR1 and CDR2, the germline V gene (reference sequence) lists LGHDT and YNNKEL. The sequence was collected from a man aged 60-69 years in good health. The source material was blood. The V and J segments used are TRBV3-1 and TRBJ2-5; 9 middle bases align to TRBD1. The tail of the sequence fits TRBJ2-7 better, so the J call may be wrong. The bases read TGTGCCAGCAGCCAAGCGACCTCGACAGGGGGTCCCTACGAGCAGTACTTC. Its translation is CASSQATSTGGPYEQYF.